These 2 T cell receptor beta chains were all obtained from the same sample, sequenced in a study of blood T cells in healthy people across ages. A second PCR, run for about 7 to 12 cycles, used a sample-barcoded 5' primer plus a J-beta primer mix. From the 5' RACE reads, TCRdb called clonotypes with MiXCR, one entry per CDR3 protein. The table includes more than 650,000 distinct CDR3 sequences, about 20% detected once. The sequencing input was blood. The receptors originated from a man aged 70 or older in good health.

J is TRBJ2-5 and V is TRBV5-1, with TRBD1 as a possible D gene (6 bases). Germline-derived CDR1 and CDR2 are SGHRS and YFSETQ. The CDR3 runs 14 residues. The V gene lost 4 bases and the J gene lost 4 bases, with 14 bases spanning the gap. The DNA of the CDR3 is TGCGCCAGCAGCGCTGGGGGACAATTAGAGACCCAGTACTTC. This encodes CASSAGGQLETQYF.

This chain connects TRBV7-8 to TRBJ2-1; a possible D gene is TRBD1 (5 bases). The length of the CDR3 is 12 residues. Germline assignment: CDR1 SGHVS and CDR2 FQNEAQ. V gave up 5 bases and J gave up 9 bases, with 11 bases separating them. The CDR3 is CASSASGFEQFF. In nucleotides, the CDR3 is TGTGCCAGCAGCGCATCAGGGTTTGAGCAGTTCTTC. Combining the CDR3 with reference TRBV7-8 and TRBJ2-1 gives the whole variable domain GAGVSQSPRYKVAKRGQDVALRCDPISGHVSLFWYQQALGQGPEFLTYFQNEAQLDKSGLPSDRFFAERPEGSVSTLKIQRTQQEDSAVYLCASSASGFEQFFGPGTRLTVL.